This T cell receptor beta chain is from a study of blood T cell repertoires in COVID-19. This clone was seen a single time. Sequencing was performed with immunoSEQ multiplex PCR; in TCRdb, only in-frame clones are kept and a portion is missing. The sample yields approximately 75,000 clones, under 80% seen once. The CDR3 loop spans 15 amino acids. Losses at the gene ends were 5 bases for V and 4 bases for J; bases not matched to a gene: 6. Germline V gene lookup returns CDR1 SEHNR and CDR2 FQNEAQ (reference sequence). The TCR was taken from a woman aged 80 or over with active or convalescent COVID-19. The chain uses TRBV7-9 and TRBJ2-5, with 11 bases fitting TRBD1. The source material was peripheral blood. CDR3 amino acids: CASSPWTGGGETQYF. CDR3 DNA: TGTGCCAGCAGCCCCTGGACAGGGGGCGGAGAGACCCAGTACTTC.